A single sample gave rise to the 26 T cell receptor beta chains below, sequenced in a study of cytomegalovirus exposure and HLA in healthy donors. Primers for the PCR totalled 60 Vbeta and 13 Jbeta. The repertoire was sequenced with immunoSEQ multiplex PCR; TCRdb's copy has only in-frame clones and lacks some. Of over 150,000 clones in the sample, roughly 65% were seen once. The sequenced sample consisted of PBMCs. The receptors derive from a woman younger than 35 in good health and CMV-seropositive.

This chain joins TRBV7-9 and TRBJ1-2; 7 bases are a match to TRBD1. The germline CDR1 and CDR2 sequences are SEHNR and FQNEAQ (reference sequence). With V trimmed by 4 bases and J by 4 bases, 6 bases remained unmatched. The CDR3 is 14 amino acids. The DNA of the CDR3 is TGTGCCAGCAGCTCGGACAGGAGAGCCTATGGCTACACCTTC. Translation: CASSSDRRAYGYTF.

In this sample, this clone turned up a few times. The chain links TRBV5-1 to TRBJ2-2, with 8 positions matching TRBD2. The CDR3 runs 15 residues. Trimming cost V 5 bases and J 5 bases; bases outside gene matches: 8. Germline CDR1 SGHRS, CDR2 YFSETQ. The CDR3 DNA follows: TGCGCCAGCAGTGCGGGGGGAATTAAGACCGGGGAGCTGTTTTTT. It codes for CASSAGGIKTGELFF.

This clone is a singleton in its sample. This chain connects TRBV4-3 to TRBJ2-7, with D possibly matching TRBD1 (6 bases). Germline V CDR1 and CDR2: LGHNA, YSLEER. CDR3 length: 17 amino acids. V was clipped by 0 bases and J by 3 bases, with 18 bases between them. CDR3 nucleotide sequence: TGCGCCAGCAGCCAAGACAAAACGGGACACTTCCTCTACGAGCAGTACTTC. Translated: CASSQDKTGHFLYEQYF.

This sequence joins TRBV28 and TRBJ2-2; 13 nucleotides align to TRBD2. The CDR3 loop spans 16 amino acids. J gave up 4 bases and V 5 bases, and 4 bases lay outside the gene matches. The V gene's germline CDR1 is MDHEN and CDR2 SYDVKM. CDR3 bases: TGTGCCAGCAGTCCCGGGACTAGCGGGGCCACCGGGGAGCTGTTTTTT. Residues: CASSPGTSGATGELFF.

The chain is built from TRBV19 and TRBJ2-7; TRBD2 aligns across 15 bases. CDR1 and CDR2 (germline): LNHDA, SQIVND (reference sequence). The CDR3 sequence is 14 residues long. The trim removed 4 bases at V and 7 bases at J, leaving 2 bases unmatched. The CDR3 protein is CASSRGLAGGEQYF. As DNA, the CDR3 is TGTGCCAGTAGTAGGGGACTAGCGGGAGGTGAGCAGTACTTC.

This chain links TRBV11-2 with TRBJ1-1, with D tentatively TRBD1 (5 bases). V was trimmed by 3 bases and J by 4 bases, leaving 12 bases between them. This CDR3 spans 14 amino acids. Germline CDR1 SGHAT, CDR2 FQNNGV. CDR3 sequence: CASSFVREGTEAFF. The CDR3 nucleotides are TGTGCCAGCAGCTTTGTCAGGGAGGGCACTGAAGCTTTCTTT.

The V gene is TRBV18, the J gene TRBJ2-2; TRBD1 aligns across 8 bases. Germline assignment: CDR1 KGHSH and CDR2 LQKENI. V lost 5 bases, J lost 0 bases, and 5 bases stayed unmatched. This CDR3 is built from 16 residues. The CDR3, as DNA: TGTGCCAGCTCAGCGGACAGGGTTGCGAACACCGGGGAGCTGTTTTTT. This codes for CASSADRVANTGELFF.

A note on this clone: The junction shows a germline mismatch at one end, possibly a read error. The chain has TRBV6-5 and TRBJ2-7; possibly TRBD2 for D (6 bases). CDR1 MNHEY and CDR2 SVGAGI come from the germline V gene. The CDR3 spans 14 residues. The CDR3 spells CASRYFTGTYEQYF. CDR3 coding DNA: TGTGCCAGCAGGTACTTCACCGGGACTTACGAGCAGTACTTC.

This CDR3 reads CASSHRADFREQFF. In DNA, the CDR3 is TGTGCCAGCAGCCACCGAGCGGACTTTCGAGAGCAGTTCTTC. The chain links TRBV7-3 to TRBJ2-1; possibly TRBD2 for D (5 bases). CDR3 length equals 14 residues. Germline V gives CDR1 SGHTA, CDR2 FQGTGA. Trimming left V 5 bases short and J 10 bases short, with 18 bases between.

This clone was found a few times. The gene calls are TRBV5-3 and TRBJ2-1; 12 bases align to TRBD2. TRBV5-3 has ORF status, its function being uncertain. The CDR3 covers 18 residues. J lost 0 bases, V lost 3 bases, and 7 bases had no gene match. The CDR3 loop reads CARSSGLAGPFSYNEQFF. CDR3 sequence (DNA): TGTGCCAGAAGCTCGGGACTAGCGGGCCCATTCTCCTACAATGAGCAGTTCTTC.

This chain uses TRBV2 with TRBJ1-1; D is unclear. Trimming stripped 6 bases from V and 1 base from J, with 9 bases between. The germline V gene has CDR1 SNHLY and CDR2 FYNNEI. This CDR3 has 13 residues. DNA for the CDR3: TGTGCCAGCAGAGACACAGAGAACACTGAAGCTTTCTTT. The encoded protein is CASRDTENTEAFF.

This clone was seen a handful of times. DNA for the CDR3: TGTGCCAGCAGCTTGACCCTGGAGTTCACTGAAGCTTTCTTT. Amino acids: CASSLTLEFTEAFF. The rearrangement joins TRBV5-6 to TRBJ1-1; D is undetermined. Germline V gene sequence: CDR1 SGHDT, CDR2 YYEEEE. Trimming shortened V by 1 base and J by 4 bases, and 11 bases separated the two germline ends. The CDR3 is 14 amino acids.

This clone has a handful of counts. V gene TRBV5-1 combines with J gene TRBJ2-7; 10 bases align to TRBD1. The CDR3 runs to 15 residues. The V gene end was trimmed by 0 bases and the J gene end by 5 bases; junction bases not matched to a gene: 5. Germline V gives CDR1 SGHRS, CDR2 YFSETQ. CDR3 DNA: TGCGCCAGCAGCTTGGTAGGGACAGGGGCGGACGAGCAGTACTTC. Encoded protein: CASSLVGTGADEQYF. Using reference TRBV5-1 and TRBJ2-7 for the parts outside the CDR3, the full variable domain is KAGVTQTPRYLIKTRGQQVTLSCSPISGHRSVSWYQQTPGQGLQFLFEYFSETQRNKGNFPGRFSGRQFSNSRSEMNVSTLELGDSALYLCASSLVGTGADEQYFGPGTRLTVT.

CDR3 nucleotide sequence: TGTGCCAGCAGCAATAGCGGGACTGATACCTTGGGCACAGATACGCAGTATTTT. Encoded protein: CASSNSGTDTLGTDTQYF. The rearrangement joins TRBV28 to TRBJ2-3, with 8 nucleotides matching TRBD2. V was pared by 6 bases and J by 1 base, with 15 bases of the junction left unmatched. Germline V gives CDR1 MDHEN, CDR2 SYDVKM. CDR3 length equals 18 residues.

The rearrangement uses TRBV30 and TRBJ2-1, with D tentatively TRBD1 (6 bases). Trimming cost V 2 bases and J 7 bases, with 12 bases left between them. This CDR3 contains 13 residues. CDR1 and CDR2 (germline): GTSNPN, SVGIG (reference sequence). CDR3 residues: CAWSPGAWNEQFF. The CDR3 bases are TGTGCCTGGAGTCCAGGGGCCTGGAATGAGCAGTTCTTC.

The rearrangement uses TRBV7-3 and TRBJ1-1, with D uncertain. The V end was cut by 0 bases, the J end by 2 bases, with 10 bases between. The germline V gene encodes CDR1 SGHTA and CDR2 FQGTGA. The CDR3 covers 15 residues. In DNA, the CDR3 is TGTGCCAGCAGCTTAACTCCGGGGATAAACACTGAAGCTTTCTTT. Protein: CASSLTPGINTEAFF.

The rearrangement uses TRBV11-3 and TRBJ2-3; 10 bases map to TRBD2. Trimming at V came to 5 bases and at J to 0 bases, leaving 5 bases not matched to a gene. There are 16 residues in the CDR3. Germline V lookup: CDR1 SGHNT, CDR2 YENEEA. The CDR3 DNA reads as TGTGCCAGCAGCCGTACTAGCGGGACTAGCACAGATACGCAGTATTTT. As protein: CASSRTSGTSTDTQYF.

The chain uses TRBV6-5 and TRBJ2-5; D ambiguous. Gene TRBJ2-7 matches the end of the DNA better, so the J call may be wrong. CDR1 MNHEY and CDR2 SVGAGI come from the germline V gene. This CDR3 comprises 12 residues. This CDR3 reads CASSTTTYEQYF. CDR3 sequence (DNA): TGTGCCAGCAGTACTACGACCTACGAGCAGTACTTC.

The rearrangement uses TRBV25-1 and TRBJ2-1, with 12 positions matching TRBD2. This CDR3 contains 16 residues. Germline loops: CDR1 MGHDK, CDR2 SYGVNS. The J segment lost 2 bases and the V segment lost 5 bases, leaving 4 bases of the junction unmatched. The CDR3 DNA reads TGTGCCAGCAGTCGAGGACTAGCGGGAACCTACAATGAGCAGTTCTTC. Its translation is CASSRGLAGTYNEQFF.

CDR3 bases: TGCGCCAGCGGGGAGACAGGGAACGAGCAGTACTTC. The encoded protein is CASGETGNEQYF. The V and J genes are TRBV5-1 and TRBJ2-7; TRBD1 aligns across 7 bases. The CDR3 contains 12 residues. Germline lookup yields CDR1 SGHRS and CDR2 YFSETQ. The V gene end was trimmed by 7 bases and the J gene end by 5 bases; junction bases not matched to a gene: 6.

The genes are TRBV11-2 and TRBJ1-1; 11 positions match TRBD1. Germline loops: CDR1 SGHAT, CDR2 FQNNGV. The CDR3 is 16 amino acids. The J segment lost 7 bases and the V segment lost 2 bases, leaving 9 bases of the junction unmatched. CDR3 DNA: TGTGCCAGCAGCTTAAGCCGGGACAGGGGGGTGCGTGAAGCTTTCTTT. Protein: CASSLSRDRGVREAFF.

The chain has TRBV5-1 and TRBJ1-2; D unresolved. CDR1 is SGHRS, CDR2 YFSETQ, per germline. Trimming stripped 0 bases from V and 7 bases from J, with 4 bases between. CDR3 length: 11 amino acids. CDR3 loop: CASSLDGGYTF. CDR3 coding DNA: TGCGCCAGCAGCTTGGACGGTGGCTACACCTTC.

As regards this clone: Germline is not matched at one junction end, which may reflect a read error. This chain connects TRBV6-6 to TRBJ2-3; D unclear. This CDR3 is 14 amino acids long. CDR1 MNHNY and CDR2 SVGAGI come from the germline V gene (reference sequence). CDR3 DNA: TGTGCCACCAGTGTTCAAGTGAGTTCAGATACGCAGTATTTT. Translated, it gives CATSVQVSSDTQYF.

This chain links TRBV10-3 with TRBJ1-1; 10 bases map to TRBD1. CDR3 size: 13 residues. Germline V gene data show CDR1 as ENHRY and CDR2 as SYGVKD. Unmatched junction bases numbered 8, after V lost 9 bases and J lost 7 bases. CDR3: CAITDRGHNEAFF. In nucleotides, the CDR3 is TGTGCCATTACCGACAGGGGGCATAATGAAGCTTTCTTT.

The V and J genes are TRBV27 and TRBJ2-1; tentative D call: TRBD2 (7 bases). CDR3 length: 13 amino acids. CDR1 is MNHEY and CDR2 is SMNVEV in the germline V gene (reference sequence). V gave up 2 bases and J gave up 9 bases, with 11 bases separating them. The DNA for the CDR3 is TGTGCCAGCAGTTTACGGGGGGCCGGTGAGCAGTTCTTC. This codes for CASSLRGAGEQFF.

This sequence joins TRBV25-1 and TRBJ1-6; the D gene is possibly TRBD1 (6 bases). The CDR3 runs to 15 residues. Trimming removed 2 bases at V and 6 bases at J, with 11 bases between. CDR1 is MGHDK, CDR2 SYGVNS, per germline. Here the CDR3 reads CASSELRGSNSPLHF. The CDR3 DNA reads TGTGCCAGCAGTGAACTCAGGGGCAGTAATTCACCCCTCCACTTT.